This TCR beta chain emerged from a study of cytomegalovirus exposure and HLA in healthy donors. The study, taken as a whole, reports: A later look showed TCR association rates differing by HLA locus, highest for DRB1 and lowest for HLA-C. The records held CMV serostatus as the only immune exposure information.

Amplification used 60 Vbeta primers and 13 Jbeta primers. Clones were read by immunoSEQ multiplex PCR, and TCRdb kept only the in-frame ones, dropping some. The data contain roughly 150,000 clones, 85% of them seen just once; the ten biggest clones take up 1%. With respect to this clone: Its matching antigen is unknown.

J lost 2 bases, V lost 0 bases, and 4 bases had no gene match. The CDR3 has 16 amino acids. Germline V CDR1 and CDR2: SGDLS, YYNGEE. The clonotype was recovered from a boy aged 2 to 10 in good health and CMV-seronegative. The V gene is TRBV9, the J gene TRBJ2-2, with 7 bases identical to TRBD2. The sequenced sample consisted of PBMCs. The CDR3 DNA reads TGTGCCAGCAGCGTAGCGGGCGGGAGTAACACCGGGGAGCTGTTTTTT. Encoded protein: CASSVAGGSNTGELFF.